The present T cell receptor (beta chain) was sequenced within a study of identical twins (dated by TCRdb to between 2015 and 2016). With respect to the entire study: To test whether fetal clonotypes persist, the study used deep sequencing on TCR alpha and beta repertoires from monozygotic twins, unrelated adults of various ages, and cord blood. To rule out contamination, replicate twin experiments were performed at different times with different library preparation protocols. Study-wide conclusions, independent of this receptor: Compared with coincidental sharing between unrelated individuals, an excess of low generation-probability sequences was observed among out-of-frame TCR alpha sequences shared between twins. Excess twin sharing in beta out-of-frame sequences was weaker because fewer shared sequences lowered the signal-to-noise ratio. Conclusions relied on cross-sectional statistical analysis, since the same donors could not be followed over many years. In monozygotic twins, out-of-frame TCR alpha sharing was systematically underestimated by recombination models, although the models agreed with sharing between unrelated individuals. Abundant cord blood beta clonotypes had fewer insertions, young adult naive repertoires showed a similar but weaker trend, and memory repertoires showed no such trend. Invariant T cells such as MAIT and iNKT could partly confound zero-insertion analyses, though diverse VJ usage argued against this for most clonotypes.

Every donor was a healthy Caucasian. The twin cohort consisted of three pairs of female monozygotic twins, all aged roughly 18 to 29 years. Peripheral blood mononuclear cells were the source from which RNA for the TCR libraries was isolated. This clonotype has more than one count but fewer than ten. Its antigen is currently not known. Base qualities are not recorded, but no much larger clone differs from it by a single base. Library preparation used 5' RACE. Sequenced using an Illumina HiSeq 2000. A universal primer binding site was added through template switching, and the final cDNA carried a unique molecular identifier so that TCR cDNA molecules could be counted accurately. First-strand cDNA for TCR alpha and beta chains was synthesized from specific primers in the conserved constant-segment region. To control for contamination, every cDNA library carried two barcodes: a SMART-Mk sample barcode plus Illumina barcodes. Two successive PCR steps introduced TruSeq adapter sequences along with Illumina sample barcodes. Sequencing of the TCR alpha and beta cDNA libraries was done on the Illumina HiSeq platform using custom primers. The authors processed their data as follows. Raw reads were processed with MiGEC to extract unique molecular identifiers, and MiXCR was used to determine CDR3 positions. Recombination models were inferred per individual with the repgenHMM and IGoR tools using an EM algorithm. The tcR package in R was used for shared clonotype analysis, with sharing normalized by the product of cloneset sizes. To study raw recombination free of thymic and clonal selection effects, out-of-frame nonproductive sequences were analyzed. TCRdb handled the public reads itself, with Q25 trimming in fastp and clone calling in MiXCR, and kept productive beta chains. CDR3 protein duplicates are merged, each entry listing the most common genes and DNA. TCRdb, not the authors, supplied the V and J calls. The sample table lists fewer than 800,000 distinct CDR3 sequences, 7.1% of them with a count of one. The ten largest clones add up to 1.5% to 2% of the sample.

Per the germline V gene, SGHVS is the CDR1 and FQNEAQ is the CDR2. The CDR3 holds 12 amino acids from the cysteine to the phenylalanine. Only the CDR3 DNA stays, 36 bases, in frame from base 1. V and J are truncated by 5 bases and 11 bases respectively, leaving an intervening sequence of 13 bases. These data were also reused for a study on yellow fever vaccine responses in identical twins. As the second study states: According to the authors, in identical twins the way T cells responded to vaccination appeared partly convergent and partly personalized. In identical twins, the study followed T cell clones that responded to the vaccine with precision.

The chain links TRBV7-8 with TRBJ1-5; the D gene assignment is ambiguous. Sequenced sample: PBMCs. The receptor was derived from a woman in her late teens or twenties in good health. The DNA sequence is TGTGCCAGCAGCACCTGGGGTCTAGCCCAGCATTTT. Translated, it gives CASSTWGLAQHF.